This TCR beta chain was observed in a study of T-cell reconstitution after alpha-beta-depleted transplantation in children. Study results and limitations: Two months or so post-transplant, alpha-beta T cells reportedly derived from several hundred expanded graft clones. The main origin of T-cell counts and diversity one year after transplant was newly produced T cells.

Unique molecular identifiers were built into the TCRbeta library. TCRdb re-analysed the PCR reads in MiXCR, keeping a single row per CDR3 protein. The sample has about 58,000 distinct CDR3 sequences, 35% to 55% seen once. In germline, CDR1 is SGHAT, CDR2 FQNNGV. This CDR3 comprises 10 residues. Deletions cut 8 bases from V and 4 bases from J, with 0 bases between. On this clonotype itself: Antigen unknown.

The receptor was derived from a male patient younger than 18 who had a stem cell transplant for acute lymphoblastic leukemia, so the T cells may come from the graft donor. This chain uses TRBV11-2 with TRBJ2-6; D remains ambiguous. The starting material was PBMCs, mostly from graft donor cells, obtained 360 days after TCRalphabeta/CD19-depleted stem cell transplant. This CDR3 is CASGANVLTF. CDR3 coding DNA: TGTGCCAGCGGGGCCAACGTCCTGACTTTC.